Listed below are T cell receptor beta chains from one sample, sequenced in a study of blood T cells in healthy people across ages. TCRdb re-analysed the 5' RACE reads in MiXCR, keeping a single row per CDR3 protein. The table records fewer than 2,000,000 distinct CDR3 sequences, 30% to 40% of them present only once. The sequencing sample was made of blood. The receptors here all came from a woman under 40 in good health. Each CDR3 is given with its conserved first and last residue. The order of the fields is CDR3 DNA, CDR3 protein, D gene, clone size, V gene, J gene. A D gene is named only where the DNA matches it firmly. Size values are once, few and many counts, or a class for expanded clones, and some rows have none.

TGTGCCTGGACCCGGAACTCCTACAATGAGCAGTTCTTC	CAWTRNSYNEQFF	NA	NA	TRBV30	TRBJ2-1
TGTGCCAGCAGCTTTAGGGGGGGGGGAGAGACCCAGTACTTC	CASSFRGGGETQYF	NA	NA	TRBV7-2	TRBJ2-5
TGTGCCAGCAGCTTCAACAGGGTCCACGAGCAGTACTTC	CASSFNRVHEQYF	NA	NA	TRBV5-4	TRBJ2-7
TGCGCCAGCAGCCAAGCTCCAGTTTTGGGCGAGCAGTACTTC	CASSQAPVLGEQYF	NA	many	TRBV4-1	TRBJ2-7
TGCGCCAGCAGCTTGTGGGGACTAGGGGCCGACGAGCAGTACTTC	CASSLWGLGADEQYF	TRBD2	few	TRBV5-1	TRBJ2-7
TGTGCCAGTAGTACAGCTAGCGGGAGGGCGAATGAGCAGTTCTTC	CASSTASGRANEQFF	TRBD2	NA	TRBV19	TRBJ2-1
TGTGCCAGCAGCCAAGAGAGGGGGAGACAGGGAGGAAAACTGTTTTTT	CASSQERGRQGGKLFF	TRBD1	few	TRBV3-1	TRBJ1-4
TGTGCCAGCAGTTTTCGGCAGGGGGGACAAGAGACCCAGTACTTC	CASSFRQGGQETQYF	NA	many	TRBV12-3/TRBV12-4	TRBJ2-5
TGCGCCAGCAGCTTCCTAGCGGGAGAGTGGACCAATGAGCAGTTCTTC	CASSFLAGEWTNEQFF	TRBD2	few	TRBV5-1	TRBJ2-1
TGCAGTGCGGGAGGGGGACCCCGCACAGATACGCAGTATTTT	CSAGGGPRTDTQYF	NA	NA	TRBV20-1	TRBJ2-3
TGTGCCAGCAGCCAAGTGGGGTGGGGGCAGAAGGAAGAGACCCAGTACTTC	CASSQVGWGQKEETQYF	NA	NA	TRBV4-2	TRBJ2-5
TGTGCCAGCAGCGCCGGGACAGAATACAATGAGCAGTTCTTC	CASSAGTEYNEQFF	TRBD1	many	TRBV7-9	TRBJ2-1
TGTGCCAGCAGCCTTGACATCGGAAACACCATATATTTT	CASSLDIGNTIYF	NA	NA	TRBV5-6	TRBJ1-3
TGCAGTGCTATGGGACAGGGCCCATCGGACCCCTACAATGAGCAGTTCTTC	CSAMGQGPSDPYNEQFF	TRBD1	few	TRBV20-1	TRBJ2-1
TGCAGTGCTGGGTCCGGGGCTGGACGATTAGTCCAGCCGTCTCGGCCCCAGCATTTT	CSAGSGAGRLVQPSRPQHF	NA	few	TRBV20-1	TRBJ1-5
TGCGCCAGCAGCCAAGGGGAAGTAGCGGGGCGGGATCAGTACTTC	CASSQGEVAGRDQYF	TRBD2	many	TRBV4-1	TRBJ2-5
TGTGCCAGCAGGATTGGAACCGAAATTTATGGCTACACCTTC	CASRIGTEIYGYTF	NA	NA	TRBV28	TRBJ1-2
TGCGCCAGCAGCCAAGGACTCGGGGGCACCGCCTACAATGAGCAGTTCTTC	CASSQGLGGTAYNEQFF	NA	few	TRBV4-1	TRBJ2-1
TGTGCCACCGCCGGACCCCTTTCGGGCGCAGATACGCAGTATTTT	CATAGPLSGADTQYF	NA	few	TRBV28	TRBJ2-3
TGCAGCGTGACCGGACAGACGAACACTGAAGCTTTCTTT	CSVTGQTNTEAFF	NA	NA	TRBV29-1	TRBJ1-1
TGTGCCAGCGGGGGTGGCGGGATAATCGAGTCGGGCTACGAGCAGTACTTC	CASGGGGIIESGYEQYF	NA	NA	TRBV28	TRBJ2-7
TGTGCCAGCAGTTTGGGAGGGACAGGGTGGGCTAGCGGGAGGGCCGAAAGGGCGAATGAGCAGTTCTTC	CASSLGGTGWASGRAERANEQFF	TRBD2	NA	TRBV27	TRBJ2-1
TGCAGTGCTAGGGCTGGACAGGGGGCTGAGCAGTTCTTC	CSARAGQGAEQFF	TRBD1	NA	TRBV20-1	TRBJ2-1
TGTGCCAGCAGTGACCGAGAGCAGTTCTTC	CASSDREQFF	NA	NA	TRBV28	TRBJ2-1
TGTGCCAGCAGCGTAGGGGCGGGAGAAACAGATACGCAGTATTTT	CASSVGAGETDTQYF	TRBD2	NA	TRBV9	TRBJ2-3
TGCAGCGTCGGAGGGGTAGCGGGAGGGCTTAATGAGCAGTTCTTC	CSVGGVAGGLNEQFF	TRBD2	NA	TRBV29-1	TRBJ2-1
TGTGCCAGCAGCTTATACGGGATCACAGATACGCAGTATTTT	CASSLYGITDTQYF	NA	once	TRBV7-2	TRBJ2-3
TGCGCCAGCAGCCAACGACTAGCGGGAGGTCATGAGCAGTTCTTC	CASSQRLAGGHEQFF	TRBD2	many	TRBV4-1	TRBJ2-1
TGTGCCAGCAGCTTCCCTCCGGGCACCGGGGAGCTGTTTTTT	CASSFPPGTGELFF	NA	few	TRBV11-2	TRBJ2-2
TGTGCCAGCAGCTGGAACAGGGGATCCTACGAGCAGTACTTC	CASSWNRGSYEQYF	TRBD1	many	TRBV5-5	TRBJ2-7
TGTGCCAGCAGTGAAGTCGGGGTTTACAATGAGCAGTTCTTC	CASSEVGVYNEQFF	NA	NA	TRBV6-1	TRBJ2-1
TGCGCCAGCAGCCCTGACAGTCAACTTAATGAAAAACTGTTTTTT	CASSPDSQLNEKLFF	NA	NA	TRBV5-1	TRBJ1-4
TGTGCCAGCAGTTTCTTGGCGGGGGGGCCGACAGATACGCAGTATTTT	CASSFLAGGPTDTQYF	TRBD2	few	TRBV12-3/TRBV12-4	TRBJ2-3
TGTGCCAGCAGTTTCACTAGCGGACGGGAGACCCAGTACTTC	CASSFTSGRETQYF	TRBD2	NA	TRBV6-2/TRBV6-3	TRBJ2-5
TGCGCCAGCAGCTTGGCCGGGGGCCATGGCTACACCTTC	CASSLAGGHGYTF	NA	few	TRBV5-1	TRBJ1-2
TGTGCCAGCAGTTTAACCGGAGGGACCCCAGCTTTCTTT	CASSLTGGTPAFF	NA	NA	TRBV28	TRBJ1-1
TGCAGTGCTAGAGAATCGGACCTTAGGAACATTCAGTACTTC	CSARESDLRNIQYF	NA	NA	TRBV20-1	TRBJ2-4
TGTGCCAGCAGCTTAGGGGGGACAGGGCTCACCGGGGAGCTGTTTTTT	CASSLGGTGLTGELFF	TRBD1	NA	TRBV7-7	TRBJ2-2
TGTGCCAGCAGCCAAGCGGGGGCGCTTTGGGAGTATTTT	CASSQAGALWEYF	NA	NA	TRBV3-1	TRBJ2-3
TGTGCCAGCAGCACCGGGACGATCCTCAAAGGGGCTGGAAACACCATATATTTT	CASSTGTILKGAGNTIYF	NA	NA	TRBV11-2	TRBJ1-3
TGTGCCTGGAGTGATCTGAACTGGGGCTACACCTTC	CAWSDLNWGYTF	NA	NA	TRBV30	TRBJ1-2
TGTGCCAGCAGCGTAGCTGAGGGGGCAGCTGAAGCTTTCTTT	CASSVAEGAAEAFF	TRBD1	few	TRBV9	TRBJ1-1
TGTGCCAGCAGGTCCCTCCAGGGAGAAAAGGGCTACAATGAGCAGTACTTC	CASRSLQGEKGYNEQYF	NA	NA	TRBV7-9	TRBJ2-5
TGTGCCAGCAGCTTTGGGACTACGTTCAACGAGCAGTACTTC	CASSFGTTFNEQYF	TRBD2	NA	TRBV13	TRBJ2-7
TGTGCCAGCAGCCCGGGACTAGCAATGGATACGCAGTATTTT	CASSPGLAMDTQYF	TRBD2	NA	TRBV7-3	TRBJ2-3
TGTGCCGGCAGTTCATGGGACACAGTAAACTATGGCTACACCTTC	CAGSSWDTVNYGYTF	NA	NA	TRBV27	TRBJ1-2
TGCAATGCTAGAAGGTTAGCGGGACATCAAGAGACCCAGTACTTC	CNARRLAGHQETQYF	TRBD2	NA	TRBV20-1	TRBJ2-5
TGTGCCAGCGAGGGGGGTAGCGGGAACTCCTACAATGAGCAGTTCTTC	CASEGGSGNSYNEQFF	TRBD2	NA	TRBV28	TRBJ2-1
TGCAGTTTCCCCGGGACTAGCGGGGTGGACTACAATGAGCAGTTCTTC	CSFPGTSGVDYNEQFF	TRBD2	NA	TRBV20-1	TRBJ2-1
TGCAGTGCTGCCCGAACTGAAGCTTTCTTT	CSAARTEAFF	NA	few	TRBV20-1	TRBJ1-1
TGTGCCAGCAGTGACCCATCCGGGGGGTCCCCCTACGAGCAGTACTTC	CASSDPSGGSPYEQYF	TRBD2	few	TRBV6-6	TRBJ2-7
TGTGCCAGCAGTGGACAGGGAAGGAATTCACCCCTCCACTTT	CASSGQGRNSPLHF	TRBD1	NA	TRBV6-1	TRBJ1-6
TGCGCCAGCAGCTTGGCCCTAACGGGAGGGATGGCAGATACGCAGTATTTT	CASSLALTGGMADTQYF	TRBD2	few	TRBV5-1	TRBJ2-3
TGTGCCAGCTCACCTAATCACGGACAGTCCGGGGAGCTGTTTTTT	CASSPNHGQSGELFF	NA	NA	TRBV18	TRBJ2-2
TGTGCCAGCAGCTTATCCCAACCCGAGGGGTACGAGCAGTACTTC	CASSLSQPEGYEQYF	NA	NA	TRBV13	TRBJ2-7